Reported below is one T cell receptor beta chain. The repertoire was sequenced with immunoSEQ multiplex PCR; TCRdb's copy has only in-frame clones and lacks some. Of roughly 890,000 clones listed, over 90% are singletons. This record belongs to a study of shared clonotypes between healthy human individuals. As defined, naive CD8 cells were CD45RO-negative and positively selected for CCR7, with terminally differentiated effector memory CD45RA+ cells excluded. The CDR3 length is 16 residues. The V gene's germline CDR1 is SGHTA and CDR2 FQGNSA. V shed 1 base, J shed 4 bases, and the junction held 4 bases outside the gene matches.

This TCR came from a man aged 25 to 40 in good health. Sequencing input: naive CD8+ T cells sorted from blood. The rearrangement uses TRBV7-2 and TRBJ2-2; 9 positions match TRBD1. The DNA for the CDR3 is TGTGCCAGCAGCTTAGGGGGACAGGGCATCACCGGGGAGCTGTTTTTT. Translated, it gives CASSLGGQGITGELFF.